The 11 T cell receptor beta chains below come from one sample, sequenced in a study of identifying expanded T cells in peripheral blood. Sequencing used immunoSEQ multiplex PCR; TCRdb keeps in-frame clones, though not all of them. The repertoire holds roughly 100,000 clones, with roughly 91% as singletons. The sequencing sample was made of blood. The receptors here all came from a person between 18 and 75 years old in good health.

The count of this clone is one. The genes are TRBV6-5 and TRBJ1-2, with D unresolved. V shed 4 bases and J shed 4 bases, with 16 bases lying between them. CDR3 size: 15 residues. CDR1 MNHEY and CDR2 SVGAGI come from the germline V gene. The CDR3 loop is CASSSEGIRVYGYTF. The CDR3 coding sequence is TGTGCCAGCAGTTCCGAAGGTATTCGTGTCTATGGCTACACCTTC.

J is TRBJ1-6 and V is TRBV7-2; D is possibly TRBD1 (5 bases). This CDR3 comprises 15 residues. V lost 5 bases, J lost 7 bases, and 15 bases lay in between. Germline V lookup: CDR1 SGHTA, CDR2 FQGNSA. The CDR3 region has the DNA TGTGCCAGCAGCCGGAGCGGACACCAGAATTCACCCCTCCACTTT. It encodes CASSRSGHQNSPLHF.

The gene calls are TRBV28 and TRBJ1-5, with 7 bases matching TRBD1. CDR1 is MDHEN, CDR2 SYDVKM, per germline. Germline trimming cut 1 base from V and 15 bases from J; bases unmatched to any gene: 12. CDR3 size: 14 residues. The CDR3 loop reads CASSLFFEGAGRHF. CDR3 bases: TGTGCCAGCAGTTTATTTTTCGAGGGGGCTGGTCGGCATTTT. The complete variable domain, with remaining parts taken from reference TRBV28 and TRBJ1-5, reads DVKVTQSSRYLVKRTGEKVFLECVQDMDHENMFWYRQDPGLGLRLIYFSYDVKMKEKGDIPEGYSVSREKKERFSLILESASTNQTSMYLCASSLFFEGAGRHFGDGTRLSIL.

In nucleotides, the CDR3 is TGTGCCAGTAGTATACTGGAGAATCAGCCCCAGCATTTT. It specifies CASSILENQPQHF. The chain links TRBV19 to TRBJ1-5; the D is unclear. Germline lookup yields CDR1 LNHDA and CDR2 SQIVND (reference sequence). The CDR3 length is 13 residues. Trimming left V 2 bases short and J 4 bases short, with 6 bases between.

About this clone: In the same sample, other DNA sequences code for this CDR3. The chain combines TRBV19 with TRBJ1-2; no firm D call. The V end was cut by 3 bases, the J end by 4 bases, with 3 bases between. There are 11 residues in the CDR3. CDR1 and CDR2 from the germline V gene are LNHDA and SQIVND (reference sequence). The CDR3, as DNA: TGTGCCAGTAGTATTGGCTATGGCTACACCTTC. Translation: CASSIGYGYTF.

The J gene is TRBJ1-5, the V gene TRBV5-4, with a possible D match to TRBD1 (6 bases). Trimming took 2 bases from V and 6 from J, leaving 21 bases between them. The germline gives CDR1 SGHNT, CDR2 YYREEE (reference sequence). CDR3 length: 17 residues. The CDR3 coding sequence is TGTGCCAGCAGCTTAACAGGGTATCGTGTCGGAGTTCAGCCCCAGCATTTT. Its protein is CASSLTGYRVGVQPQHF. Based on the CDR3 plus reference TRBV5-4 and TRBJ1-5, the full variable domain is ETGVTQSPTHLIKTRGQQVTLRCSSQSGHNTVSWYQQALGQGPQFIFQYYREEENGRGNFPPRFSGLQFPNYSSELNVNALELDDSALYLCASSLTGYRVGVQPQHFGDGTRLSIL.

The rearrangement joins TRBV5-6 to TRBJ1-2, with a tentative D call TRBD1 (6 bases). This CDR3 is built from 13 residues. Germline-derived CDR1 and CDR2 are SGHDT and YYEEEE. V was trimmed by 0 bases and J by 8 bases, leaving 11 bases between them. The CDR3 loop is CASSLVGGPGYTF. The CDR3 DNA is TGTGCCAGCAGCTTGGTTGGGGGCCCCGGCTACACCTTC.

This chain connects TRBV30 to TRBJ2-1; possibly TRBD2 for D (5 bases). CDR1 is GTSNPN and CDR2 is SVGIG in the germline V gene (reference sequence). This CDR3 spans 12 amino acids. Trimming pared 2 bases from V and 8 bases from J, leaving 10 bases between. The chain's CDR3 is CAWSYPGDEQFF. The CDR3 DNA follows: TGTGCCTGGAGTTATCCCGGGGATGAGCAGTTCTTC.

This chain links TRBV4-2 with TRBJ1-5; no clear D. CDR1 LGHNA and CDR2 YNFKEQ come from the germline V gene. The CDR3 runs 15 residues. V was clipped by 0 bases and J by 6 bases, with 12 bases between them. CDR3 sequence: CASSQETAAGQPQHF. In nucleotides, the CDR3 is TGTGCCAGCAGCCAAGAAACCGCGGCAGGTCAGCCCCAGCATTTT.

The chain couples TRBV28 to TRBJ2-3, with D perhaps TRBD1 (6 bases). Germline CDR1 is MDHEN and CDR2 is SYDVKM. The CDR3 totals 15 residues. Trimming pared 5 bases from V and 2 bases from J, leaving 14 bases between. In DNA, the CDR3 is TGTGCCAGCAGTCCCTCGAGGGGGTTCACAGATACGCAGTATTTT. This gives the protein CASSPSRGFTDTQYF.

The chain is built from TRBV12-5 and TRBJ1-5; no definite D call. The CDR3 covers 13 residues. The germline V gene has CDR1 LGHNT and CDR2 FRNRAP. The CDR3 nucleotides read TGTGCCACCGCTAGGGAGGGCAATCAGCCCCAGCATTTT. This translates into CATAREGNQPQHF.